This T cell receptor (beta chain) was retrieved from a study of blood T cell repertoires in COVID-19. Study summary: Material from acute and convalescent COVID-19 was sourced from the United States, Italy and Spain. The analysed material was cDNA or gDNA that came from T cells, B-cell-depleted T cells, or PBMCs.

In the original processing: Reference gene primer amplification yielded estimated nucleated cell counts. The data were produced by immunoSEQ multiplex PCR, yet TCRdb's version contains in-frame clones alone and is incomplete. V and J calls and clone size are given by that table; D and trimming were obtained from the DNA. The sample carries about 140,000 clones, about 76% recorded once. Trimming took 2 bases from V and 0 from J, leaving 19 bases between them. There are 18 residues in the CDR3. Germline CDR1 is MNHEY and CDR2 is SVGEGT. The source of this sequence is a human donor in a cohort sampled during active COVID-19. What was sequenced was peripheral blood. J is TRBJ1-1 and V is TRBV6-2 or TRBV6-3, with a weak D call TRBD1 (6 bases). In DNA form, the CDR3 reads TGTGCCAGCAGTTACCGCCAGGGGCAACGGGTCATGAACACTGAAGCTTTCTTT. Translated: CASSYRQGQRVMNTEAFF.